This T cell receptor beta chain was identified during a study of Ad26.COV2.S vaccination and SARS-CoV-2 variants listed by TCRdb under 2021. Some background on the complete study: TCRbeta repertoire sequencing served as the tool for gauging how specific and how broad the SARS-CoV-2-reactive T cell receptors were following Ad26.COV2.S vaccination. The TCR-sequenced set comprised around 30 samples: around 20 Ad26.COV2.S vaccine recipients, 5 placebo recipients and 8 SARS-CoV-2 convalescent individuals. Summary of the overall study and its limitations: The authors noted that the TCR breadth and depth analyses may have underestimated total T cell responses. Vaccine and placebo recipients had comparable non-spike TCR breadth, which fits with the vaccine containing only spike. After vaccination, spike-specific CD8+ and CD4+ T cell responses were reported to show substantial breadth. Compared with placebo recipients, Ad26.COV2.S recipients showed higher spike-specific TCR breadth (P = 0.0014).

Based on the germline V gene (reference sequence), the CDR1 and CDR2 sequences are LGHDT and YNNKEL. The junction shows trimming of 6 bases on V and 3 bases on J, and the gene matches do not reach 6 bases of it. CDR3 length: 14 amino acids, cysteine to phenylalanine. Of all the DNA, just the CDR3 is kept, 42 bases in frame from base 1. This clone was detected only a few times. Its cognate antigen has yet to be identified. Base qualities are not provided; no much larger clone lies one nucleotide away. The immunoSEQ Assay was the method used to sequence TCRbeta CDR3 regions. After extraction, genomic DNA underwent amplification by bias-controlled multiplex PCR, followed by high-throughput sequencing. Processing in the source paper ran as follows. To quantify the absolute abundance of every unique TCRbeta CDR3 region, sequences were collapsed and filtered. T cell fraction was estimated by normalizing TCRbeta template counts to usable DNA, with usable DNA measured through amplification of reference genes found in all nucleated cells. Repertoire TCRs were annotated as SARS-CoV-2-specific when V gene, CDR3 amino acid sequence and J gene were exactly matched to a known reactive TCR set. The reference SARS-CoV-2 TCR set was obtained from MIRA and was filtered for enrichment in COVID-19-positive ImmuneCODE repertoires, whereby public or cross-reactive TCRs were removed. Using the MIRA antigens, annotated TCRs were further analysed by specific ORF or by position within an ORF. Breadth was defined as the number of annotated unique rearrangements divided by the total number of unique productive rearrangements, and depth was defined as the summed frequency of the annotated unique rearrangements. TCR breadth was compared between groups using two-sided Wilcoxon rank-sum tests. TCRdb provides this immuneACCESS table in a form limited to in-frame rearrangements. Some clones are lacking; in checked studies, under half of them reflect an unresolved V gene, and why the rest are absent is not known. That table supplies the V and J calls and clone size; D and trimming were determined from the DNA. In this sample the table shows approximately 97,000 clones, about 78% of which occur a single time. The top ten clones comprise 15% to 20% of the sample.

The time point label of this sample denotes: individuals recovered from natural SARS-CoV-2 infection. This TCR was sampled from a human donor who had recovered from COVID-19. The specimen comprised peripheral blood, sampled after recovery from COVID-19. The V and J segments used are TRBV3-1 (or the pseudogene TRBV3-2) and TRBJ1-2, with 8 bases aligning to TRBD1. The CDR3 reads CASRRTGYDYGYTF. The DNA is as follows: TGTGCCAGCAGGCGGACAGGGTATGACTATGGCTACACCTTC.